The clone carrying this TCR beta chain was seen only once. The CDR3 totals 16 residues. CDR1 and CDR2 (germline): KGHSH, LQKENI. Deletions cut 1 base from V and 1 base from J, with 11 bases between. This specimen belongs to a study of blood T cell repertoires in COVID-19. Study overall: COVID-19 samples, acute and convalescent, were from the United States, Italy and Spain. PBMCs, B-cell-depleted T cells, or T cells were the source of the cDNA or gDNA that made up the material.

In the authors' workflow: For nucleated cells, counts were estimated from reference gene primer amplification. TCRdb's table, derived via immunoSEQ multiplex PCR, lists solely in-frame clones and lacks some. V and J calls and clone size are those listed in that table; D and trimming were worked out from the DNA. The sample contains about 130,000 clones, 75% to 90% of which appear only once. The sample was peripheral blood. The chain combines TRBV18 with TRBJ1-5; D ambiguous. This TCR was recovered from a woman aged 50 to 60 who had recovered from COVID-19. This CDR3 is CASSPQQINSNQPQHF. DNA for the CDR3: TGTGCCAGCTCACCACAACAGATCAACAGCAATCAGCCCCAGCATTTT.